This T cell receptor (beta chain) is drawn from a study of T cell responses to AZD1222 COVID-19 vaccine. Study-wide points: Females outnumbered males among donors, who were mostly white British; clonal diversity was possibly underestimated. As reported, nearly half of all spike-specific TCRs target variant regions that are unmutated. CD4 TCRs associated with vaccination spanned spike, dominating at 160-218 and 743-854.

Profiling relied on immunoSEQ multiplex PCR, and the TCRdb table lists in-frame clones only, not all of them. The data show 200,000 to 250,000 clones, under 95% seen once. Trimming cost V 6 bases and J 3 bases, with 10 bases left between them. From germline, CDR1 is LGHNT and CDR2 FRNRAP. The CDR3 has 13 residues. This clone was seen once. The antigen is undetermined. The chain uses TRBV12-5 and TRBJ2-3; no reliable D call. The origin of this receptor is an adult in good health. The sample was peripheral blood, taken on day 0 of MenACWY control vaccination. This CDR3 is CASGLTETDTQYF. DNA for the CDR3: TGTGCTAGTGGCCTGACTGAGACAGATACGCAGTATTTT.